The rows below give T cell receptor beta chains drawn from one sample of a study of PD-L1 blockade in urothelial cancer. Sequencing was performed with immunoSEQ multiplex PCR; in TCRdb, only in-frame clones are kept and a portion is missing. The top ten clones hold about 2.7% of a sample with about 41,000 clones, about 85% of them seen once. The sequenced sample was PBMCs, obtained around atezolizumab (anti-PD-L1) treatment. The receptors derive from a man between 65 and 85 years old with urothelial cancer. CDR3s include the opening cysteine and the closing phenylalanine or tryptophan. The D gene is left open where the match is weak. Size is omitted from some rows. Given values are once, few, many or a class for expanded clones.

d_call	v_call	j_call	clone_size	cdr3_aa	cdr3_nt
-	TRBV6-1	TRBJ2-1	-	CASSEGGGKNEQFF	TGTGCCAGCAGTGAGGGAGGCGGGAAAAATGAGCAGTTCTTC
TRBD2	TRBV7-9	TRBJ2-2	once	CAGGGPLDTGELFF	TGTGCGGGCGGGGGGCCTCTCGACACCGGGGAGCTGTTTTTT
-	TRBV5-1	TRBJ1-4	-	CASSLAAGHEKLFF	TGCGCCAGCAGCTTGGCCGCGGGGCACGAAAAACTGTTTTTT
TRBD1	TRBV27	TRBJ2-2	-	CASSRYRGDSGELFF	TGTGCCAGCAGTCGCTACAGGGGGGACTCCGGGGAGCTGTTTTTT
-	TRBV7-7	TRBJ1-4	-	CASRPLGAEEKLFF	TGTGCTAGCAGACCCCTTGGAGCGGAGGAAAAACTGTTTTTT
-	TRBV16	TRBJ1-5	-	CASSGGVGQPQHF	TGTGCCAGCAGTGGCGGGGTAGGTCAGCCCCAGCATTTT
-	TRBV28	TRBJ1-5	-	CASSLPYQPQHF	TGTGCCAGCAGTTTACCTTATCAGCCCCAGCATTTT
TRBD1	TRBV10-3	TRBJ1-5	-	CATLGTGGGNQPQHF	TGTGCCACCCTGGGGACAGGGGGGGGCAATCAGCCCCAGCATTTT
-	TRBV15	TRBJ1-1	-	CATSQALNTEAFF	TGTGCCACCAGCCAAGCACTGAACACTGAAGCTTTCTTT
-	TRBV19	TRBJ1-2	few	CASSLPGQPDYGYTF	TGTGCCAGTAGCCTCCCCGGACAGCCGGACTATGGCTACACCTTC
-	TRBV7-2	TRBJ1-5	-	CASSGSSNQPQHF	TGTGCCAGCAGCGGGAGTAGCAATCAGCCCCAGCATTTT
-	TRBV5-5	TRBJ2-1	-	CAGSTGGVYNEQFF	TGTGCCGGGTCCACCGGGGGAGTCTACAATGAGCAGTTCTTC
TRBD2	TRBV28	TRBJ2-1	-	CASLTLAEANEQFF	TGTGCCAGCTTAACCCTAGCGGAGGCCAATGAGCAGTTCTTC
TRBD2	TRBV4-2	TRBJ2-1	-	CASKGGRSSYNEQFF	TGTGCCAGCAAGGGCGGGAGGAGCTCCTACAATGAGCAGTTCTTC
-	TRBV28	TRBJ1-2	-	CASRINRYGYTF	TGTGCCAGCAGAATTAACAGATATGGCTACACCTTC
-	TRBV19	TRBJ1-5	-	CASSLEGQPYQPQHF	TGTGCCAGTAGTCTAGAGGGGCAGCCTTATCAGCCCCAGCATTTT
TRBD2	TRBV29-1	TRBJ2-1	few	CSVEGLAGTPSYNEQFF	TGCAGCGTGGAGGGACTAGCGGGGACTCCCTCCTACAATGAGCAGTTCTTC
-	TRBV4-2	TRBJ2-1	-	CASSQESAGPYNEQFF	TGTGCCAGCAGCCAAGAATCGGCGGGACCCTACAATGAGCAGTTCTTC
TRBD2	TRBV18	TRBJ2-7	-	CASSANRAKGLAGFRPTIDYEQYF	TGTGCCAGCTCGGCGAACAGGGCTAAGGGACTAGCGGGCTTTCGTCCCACGATTGACTACGAGCAGTACTTC
-	TRBV7-8	TRBJ1-5	-	CASSLARGYNQPQHF	TGTGCCAGCAGCTTAGCGCGAGGTTACAATCAGCCCCAGCATTTT
TRBD1	TRBV7-2	TRBJ1-2	few	CASSERTGGRSYGYTF	TGTGCCAGCAGCGAAAGGACAGGGGGTCGCAGCTATGGCTACACCTTC
TRBD2	TRBV29-1	TRBJ2-7	-	CSVDSGGGVEQYF	TGCAGCGTTGATAGCGGGGGAGGCGTCGAGCAGTACTTC
TRBD1	TRBV10-2	TRBJ1-5	-	CASRGGTGEAQPQHF	TGCGCCAGCAGAGGGGGGACAGGTGAAGCCCAGCCCCAGCATTTT
-	TRBV18	TRBJ1-1	once	CASSPETLLNTEAFF	TGTGCCAGCTCACCAGAGACACTCCTGAACACTGAAGCTTTCTTT
TRBD2	TRBV30	TRBJ2-3	few	CAWSSSGRVDTQYF	TGTGCCTGGAGCTCTAGCGGGAGAGTCGATACGCAGTATTTT
TRBD1	TRBV27	TRBJ1-5	-	CASSRTGEDQPQHF	TGTGCCAGCAGTCGGACAGGGGAGGATCAGCCCCAGCATTTT
TRBD1	TRBV28	TRBJ1-5	-	CASSFTGDGNQPQHF	TGTGCCAGCAGTTTTACAGGGGATGGCAATCAGCCCCAGCATTTT
TRBD2	TRBV11-2	TRBJ2-7	-	CASSLDSAGEVEQYF	TGTGCCAGCAGCTTAGATTCGGCGGGAGAGGTGGAGCAGTACTTC
TRBD2	TRBV7-3	TRBJ2-3	-	CASSLSALAGSTDTQYF	TGTGCCAGCAGCTTATCGGCACTAGCGGGGTCCACAGATACGCAGTATTTT
-	TRBV5-6	TRBJ2-1	-	CASSFFGLAGNEQFF	TGTGCCAGCAGCTTTTTCGGTCTAGCCGGCAATGAGCAGTTCTTC
-	TRBV5-1	TRBJ1-1	-	CASSFLGVDTEAFF	TGCGCCAGCAGCTTCCTCGGGGTGGACACTGAAGCTTTCTTT
TRBD1	TRBV19	TRBJ1-1	-	CGAQGEHTEAFF	TGTGGGGCACAGGGGGAGCACACTGAAGCTTTCTTT
TRBD1	TRBV18	TRBJ1-1	-	CASSLGQGDSAFF	TGTGCCAGCTCACTGGGACAGGGGGATTCAGCTTTCTTT
-	TRBV7-9	TRBJ1-3	once	CASSLGRGSSGNTIYF	TGTGCCAGCAGCTTAGGCAGGGGAAGCTCTGGAAACACCATATATTTT
-	TRBV6-5	TRBJ1-2	once	CASSYLNYGYTF	TGTGCCAGCAGTTACCTTAACTATGGCTACACCTTC
TRBD1	TRBV5-4	TRBJ2-5	-	CASSLGGGTRETQYF	TGTGCCAGCAGCTTGGGAGGGGGCACTCGTGAGACCCAGTACTTC
TRBD2	TRBV11-2	TRBJ2-5	once	CASSLDPGLAGAGETQYF	TGTGCCAGCAGCTTAGACCCGGGACTAGCGGGAGCCGGGGAGACCCAGTACTTC
-	TRBV5-1	TRBJ1-2	-	CASARGPSYGYTF	TGCGCCAGCGCGCGGGGGCCTTCCTATGGCTACACCTTC
-	TRBV18	TRBJ2-7	-	CASSPYRYYEQYF	TGTGCCAGCTCACCGTACCGCTACTACGAGCAGTACTTC
-	TRBV27	TRBJ2-7	-	CASSFRAGDRIMDYEQYF	TGTGCCAGCAGTTTTCGGGCAGGGGATCGGATTATGGACTACGAGCAGTACTTC
TRBD1	TRBV18	TRBJ1-1	-	CASSLDRGHTEAFF	TGTGCCAGCTCACTAGACAGGGGGCACACTGAAGCTTTCTTT
-	TRBV28	TRBJ1-2	-	CASSSPGVLGYTF	TGTGCCAGCAGTTCTCCGGGGGTACTTGGCTACACCTTC
TRBD2	TRBV6-5	TRBJ2-7	-	CASSYDREGPYEQYF	TGTGCCAGCAGTTATGATCGGGAGGGCCCCTACGAGCAGTACTTC
TRBD2	TRBV19	TRBJ2-1	once	CASSGLLAESSYNEQFF	TGTGCCAGTAGTGGATTACTAGCGGAGAGCTCCTACAATGAGCAGTTCTTC
-	TRBV19	TRBJ1-4	once	CASSDGQSTNEKLFF	TGTGCCAGTAGTGATGGACAGTCAACTAATGAAAAACTGTTTTTT
-	TRBV6-5	TRBJ1-1	-	CASRKDGDETEAFF	TGTGCCAGCAGGAAAGACGGAGATGAGACTGAAGCTTTCTTT
TRBD1	TRBV19	TRBJ2-5	-	CASSSRTGSRRETQYF	TGTGCCAGTAGTTCCCGGACAGGCTCCCGGCGAGAGACCCAGTACTTC
TRBD2	TRBV9	TRBJ2-7	few	CASSRGLGTYEQYF	TGTGCCAGCAGCCGGGGACTAGGTACCTACGAGCAGTACTTC
TRBD1	TRBV6-5	TRBJ1-1	-	CASSPDRGSPEAFF	TGTGCCAGCAGTCCCGACAGGGGAAGCCCAGAAGCTTTCTTT
-	TRBV19	TRBJ1-4	once	CASSMGANNEKLFF	TGTGCCAGTAGTATGGGGGCGAACAATGAAAAACTGTTTTTT
-	TRBV27	TRBJ2-2	-	CASAQVGELFF	TGTGCCAGCGCGCAGGTCGGGGAGCTGTTTTTT
-	TRBV7-2	TRBJ1-2	-	CASSLGGLDFVGYTF	TGTGCCAGCAGCTTAGGGGGGCTAGATTTTGTTGGCTACACCTTC
-	TRBV10-3	TRBJ1-2	once	CAISESRAGTNYGYTF	TGTGCCATCAGTGAGTCGAGAGCGGGAACTAACTATGGCTACACCTTC